The present entry profiles one T cell receptor beta chain with its context. No antigen is known for it. No base-level quality is on record; no much larger clone is a single base apart. The data are from a study of shared clonotypes between healthy human individuals (dated by TCRdb to 2020 to 2022). For the study in its entirety: The cohort included a few men and two women between 18 and 49 years of age. To increase sequencing depth and limit assay-specific biases, different laboratories used diverse techniques to prepare libraries and sequence TCR repertoires. For each donor, CD4 naive and CD4 memory were each run on three plates, CD8 naive on two plates, and CD8 memory on one plate. Between about 0.85 and 10 billion PBMCs per donor were obtained by leukapheresis. The study deeply sequenced blood TCR repertoires of about 5 healthy adults to estimate repertoire size and the extent of clonotype sharing between individuals. Study-wide conclusions, independent of this receptor: Even with the large sequencing depth, rarefaction of the sorted-subset datasets indicated that sequencing was incomplete. Larger estimated clonotype richness was generally found for naive subsets than for memory subsets. Only blood was sampled, and tissue TCR repertoires likely differ from those in blood. Based on pairwise subsampling, the degree of clonotype sharing among donors was expected to be affected by sequencing depth. Compared with non-shared clonotypes, clonotypes shared by all four sorted-subset donors had higher generation probabilities. Approximately 5% of naive CD4, around 3.6% of naive CD8, about 2.4% of memory CD4, and approximately 0.4% of memory CD8 clonotypes were shared across four donors. The genetic and exposure-history diversity represented was limited by the small number of donors.

The CDR3 sequence holds 14 residues, the cysteine and phenylalanine included. The entry retains the CDR3 DNA only, 42 bases that are in frame from base 1. V loses 6 bases, J loses 6 bases, and the germline ends lie 18 bases apart. Sequences LGHNT (CDR1) and FRNRAP (CDR2) are obtained from the germline V gene. TCR CDR3 regions were amplified from genomic DNA by multiplex PCR using the deep immunoSEQ assay. Extracted genomic DNA from each cell subset was spread evenly across all wells of several immunoSEQ 96-well plates, with each plate serving as a replicate. For sorted subsets, roughly 200 ng of genomic DNA, equivalent to some 30,000 T cell genomes, went into each replicate PCR. Purified libraries were quantified with a Qubit 3.0 fluorometer, sized on a Bioanalyzer 2100, and re-quantified with the KAPA Library Quantification kit. Every immunoSEQ 96-well plate was sequenced on a separate single-read 150-cycle Illumina NextSeq 550 flow cell. Per the original workflow: Because the immunoSEQ output held only junctional sequences and lacked quality scores, the filtering could not match the filtering applied to full-length reads. Sequences were annotated with PyIR, a Python wrapper for IgBLAST v1.9, using IMGT germline references to assign V/J genes and CDR3. Any read was removed if the V/J assignment was weak (E-value above 1e-6), the CDR3 was missing, or the read contained stop codons, out-of-frame junctions, or ambiguous translated residues. V3J clonotypes were defined by identical inferred V gene, J gene, and CDR3 amino acid sequence. Percentage overlap between repertoires was calculated by dividing the number of shared unique clonotypes by the size of the smaller repertoire. Repertoire richness was assessed with RTK rarefaction, the Chao1 estimator, and Recon v2.1 estimates of unobserved clonotypes. For all TCRbeta clonotypes obtained by the gDNA method from a handful of donors, generation probabilities were computed with OLGA. As stored in TCRdb, this immuneACCESS dataset retains in-frame rearrangements with V and J assigned. A fraction of the clones does not appear; measured against another copy, unresolved V genes explain less than half of the discrepancy, and the remainder lacks a known reason. The D gene and trimming were derived from the DNA, and the V and J assignments and clone size from that table. The sample yields fewer than 3 million clones; 80% to 95% were counted once. The ten largest clonotypes hold 0.37% of the sample.

The donors were healthy, HIV-negative adults with no recently reported acute infections or vaccinations. Every donor was a Caucasian adult living in Nashville, Tennessee, USA. Magnetic negative selection was used to enrich CD4+ T cells, after which naive cells were positively selected on CD45RA and the negative fraction became the memory subset. After blood collection by leukapheresis, PBMCs were isolated using Ficoll-Histopaque density gradient centrifugation and then cryopreserved in the vapor phase of liquid nitrogen. Purity and quantity of every magnetically sorted T cell population were checked by analytical flow cytometry. Genomic DNA was isolated from each sorted fraction and quantified by UV absorbance on a Nanodrop 2000c.

Specimen: naive CD4+ T cells from PBMCs. The cell subset or site label on this specimen signifies: CD45RA+ positively selected. This clonotype originated in a man aged 18 to 30 in good health. Some clones in this sample may be carry-over from other donors' samples. The sequence links TRBV12-5 to TRBJ2-7; the D gene is tentatively TRBD1 or TRBD2, each matching 7 bases. The CDR3 corresponds to CASGYGGTEAEQYF. The DNA is TGTGCTAGTGGATACGGGGGGACAGAGGCCGAGCAGTACTTC. Reference TRBV12-5 and TRBJ2-7 genes cover what lies past the CDR3, so the full variable domain is DARVTQTPRHKVTEMGQEVTMRCQPILGHNTVFWYRQTMMQGLELLAYFRNRAPLDDSGMPKDRFSAEMPDATLATLKIQPSEPRDSAVYFCASGYGGTEAEQYFGPGTRLTVT.